This entry lists 30 T cell receptor beta chains sequenced from one sample in a study of shared T cell receptors in the human thymus. Assay used: immunoSEQ multiplex PCR; TCRdb lists only in-frame clones, some missing. The table has some 700,000 clones, 70% to 90% seen once. Separately, the same data were catalogued under a study of human thymus T cells.

What was sequenced was thymocytes. The receptors were sampled from a girl under three years old with a congenital heart defect.

The gene calls are TRBV7-9 and TRBJ2-7; 7 nucleotides match TRBD1. This CDR3 has 15 amino acids. Germline V gives CDR1 SEHNR, CDR2 FQNEAQ (reference sequence). Losses at the gene ends were 5 bases for V and 0 bases for J; bases not matched to a gene: 7. The CDR3 sequence is CASSGNRDSSYEQYF. The CDR3 DNA is TGTGCCAGCAGCGGGAACCGGGACAGCTCCTACGAGCAGTACTTC.

The chain has TRBV7-2 and TRBJ2-6; 8 nucleotides line up with TRBD1. The CDR3 totals 18 residues. Germline assignment: CDR1 SGHTA and CDR2 FQGNSA. V was clipped by 7 bases and J by 0 bases; unmatched bases: 11. This CDR3 is CASIPRDRTLSGANVLTF. As DNA, the CDR3 is TGTGCCAGCATTCCAAGGGACAGGACCCTCTCTGGGGCCAACGTCCTGACTTTC.

The chain has TRBV15 and TRBJ1-4, with 8 bases identical to TRBD1. This CDR3 is built from 17 residues. V shed 0 bases, J shed 8 bases, and the junction held 11 bases outside the gene matches. Germline V gives CDR1 LNHNV, CDR2 YYDKDF (reference sequence). This CDR3 is CATSRESPRDRPEKLFF. DNA for the CDR3: TGTGCCACCAGCAGAGAATCGCCCCGGGACAGGCCCGAAAAACTGTTTTTT.

This clone was seen only once. V usage is TRBV4-1 and J usage is TRBJ2-7, with a possible D match to TRBD1 (5 bases). Germline CDR1 MGHRA, CDR2 YSYEKL. The germline V and J ends were trimmed by 4 bases and 0 bases, with 13 bases remaining between them. The CDR3 length is 15 residues. The CDR3: CASSPWGPSSYEQYF. The DNA for the CDR3 is TGCGCCAGCAGCCCCTGGGGCCCCAGCTCCTACGAGCAGTACTTC.

The chain carries TRBV7-8 and TRBJ1-2, with D perhaps TRBD1 (5 bases). Trimming removed 1 base from V and 5 bases from J, with 8 bases in between. This CDR3 has 13 residues. CDR1 and CDR2 from the germline V gene are SGHVS and FQNEAQ. The CDR3 loop is CASSLVGGYGYTF. The CDR3 DNA sequence: TGTGCCAGCAGCTTAGTGGGGGGGTATGGCTACACCTTC.

V usage is TRBV18 and J usage is TRBJ1-6; possibly TRBD1 for D (5 bases). Germline CDR1 is KGHSH and CDR2 is LQKENI. This CDR3 spans 15 amino acids. The V end was cut by 3 bases, the J end by 8 bases, with 14 bases between. CDR3 residues: CASSPSFGGDSPLHF. CDR3 sequence (DNA): TGTGCCAGCTCACCCTCCTTCGGGGGGGATTCACCCCTCCACTTT.

The CDR3 bases are TGTGCCAGCAGCTCCCCCGGGACTAGCGTTACAACTAGCACAGATACGCAGTATTTT. Translating it yields CASSSPGTSVTTSTDTQYF. The chain is built from TRBV7-9 and TRBJ2-3; 10 bases are shared with TRBD2. CDR3 size: 19 residues. J lost 0 bases, V lost 4 bases, and 13 bases had no gene match. Germline CDR1 reads SEHNR; CDR2 reads FQNEAQ (reference sequence). Combining the CDR3 with reference TRBV7-9 and TRBJ2-3 gives the whole variable domain DTGVSQNPRHKITKRGQNVTFRCDPISEHNRLYWYRQTLGQGPEFLTYFQNEAQLEKSRLLSDRFSAERPKGSFSTLEIQRTEQGDSAMYLCASSSPGTSVTTSTDTQYFGPGTRLTVL.

The chain employs TRBV12-5 and TRBJ2-2; 12 bases fit TRBD2. The germline CDR1 and CDR2 sequences are LGHNT and FRNRAP. The ends lost 3 bases at V and 0 bases at J; junction bases unmatched: 5. CDR3 length: 18 amino acids. The CDR3, as DNA: TGTGCTAGTGGTTTCGCTAGCGGGGGGGCCTCGAACACCGGGGAGCTGTTTTTT. Translated: CASGFASGGASNTGELFF.

This chain connects TRBV5-1 to TRBJ2-3; D uncertain. The V end was cut by 3 bases, the J end by 2 bases, with 10 bases between. The CDR3 has 14 amino acids. Germline loops: CDR1 SGHRS, CDR2 YFSETQ. The CDR3: CASSSYLYTDTQYF. The CDR3 coding sequence is TGCGCCAGCAGCTCGTATCTCTACACAGATACGCAGTATTTT.

The rearrangement uses TRBV6-5 and TRBJ1-2; 9 bases fit TRBD1. The CDR3 contains 12 residues. The V gene end was trimmed by 6 bases and the J gene end by 6 bases; junction bases not matched to a gene: 2. CDR1 is MNHEY, CDR2 SVGAGI, per germline. The CDR3 here is CASRTGGNGYTF. Here the CDR3 DNA reads TGTGCCAGCAGGACAGGGGGAAATGGCTACACCTTC.

The chain carries TRBV6-5 and TRBJ1-3; D is ambiguous. V lost 4 bases to trimming and J lost 0 bases, with 7 bases between them. The CDR3 has 14 amino acids. Germline-derived CDR1 and CDR2 are MNHEY and SVGAGI. DNA for the CDR3: TGTGCCAGCAGTTCCCAGGACTCTGGAAACACCATATATTTT. This codes for CASSSQDSGNTIYF.

This sequence joins TRBV19 and TRBJ2-1; tentative D call: TRBD1 (7 bases). The germline V gene encodes CDR1 LNHDA and CDR2 SQIVND (reference sequence). The CDR3 is made up of 15 amino acids. The V end was cut by 6 bases, the J end by 7 bases, with 19 bases between. The CDR3 sequence is CASSPRARGRNEQFF. The CDR3 coding sequence is TGTGCCAGTAGCCCCCGGGCCAGGGGGAGGAATGAGCAGTTCTTC.

The chain employs TRBV6-5 and TRBJ2-7, with D possibly TRBD1 on 5 matching bases. Trimming removed 1 base from V and 4 bases from J, with 11 bases in between. CDR1 is MNHEY, CDR2 SVGAGI, per germline. The CDR3 totals 14 residues. The CDR3 spells CASSYWQGGYEQYF. The CDR3 DNA reads TGTGCCAGCAGTTACTGGCAGGGTGGATACGAGCAGTACTTC.

J is TRBJ1-1 and V is TRBV4-3, with D maybe TRBD1 (6 bases). Germline assignment: CDR1 LGHNA and CDR2 YSLEER. This CDR3 spans 14 amino acids. V shed 2 bases and J shed 6 bases, with 13 bases lying between them. The CDR3 reads CASSQSPRTAEAFF. DNA of the CDR3: TGCGCCAGCAGCCAATCTCCGAGGACAGCTGAAGCTTTCTTT.

The chain has TRBV7-6 and TRBJ2-1, with a possible D match to TRBD2 (7 bases). Trimming removed 5 bases from V and 1 base from J, with 12 bases in between. The CDR3 totals 15 residues. Germline loops: CDR1 SGHVS, CDR2 FNYEAQ. The CDR3 is CASSPRGASYNEQFF. The DNA of the CDR3 is TGTGCCAGCAGCCCACGGGGGGCATCCTACAATGAGCAGTTCTTC.

V is TRBV19 and J is TRBJ1-1, with TRBD1 matching 10 bases. Unmatched junction bases numbered 4, after V lost 6 bases and J lost 3 bases. There are 14 residues in the CDR3. Germline CDR1 reads LNHDA; CDR2 reads SQIVND (reference sequence). The DNA for the CDR3 is TGTGCCAGTAGATGGGACAGGGGTTACACTGAAGCTTTCTTT. The encoded protein is CASRWDRGYTEAFF.

This clone was found a few times. The gene calls are TRBV10-2 and TRBJ2-3; maybe TRBD1 (6 bases). The CDR3 totals 16 residues. CDR1 is WSHSY, CDR2 SAAADI, per germline. V lost 7 bases and J lost 3, with 20 bases in between. The CDR3 coding sequence is TGCGCCAGCACCCGAAAAGACAGGCCTACTACAGATACGCAGTATTTT. This codes for CASTRKDRPTTDTQYF.

The J gene is TRBJ2-2, the V gene TRBV4-3, with D possibly matching TRBD1 (5 bases). Germline V gene data show CDR1 as LGHNA and CDR2 as YSLEER. Trimming shortened V by 1 base and J by 1 base, and 13 bases separated the two germline ends. The CDR3 has 17 amino acids. Here the CDR3 reads CASSQGTLQVNTGELFF. CDR3 DNA: TGCGCCAGCAGCCAAGGGACCTTACAGGTGAACACCGGGGAGCTGTTTTTT.

The chain carries TRBV4-3 and TRBJ1-1, with TRBD1 matching 12 bases. The germline V gene has CDR1 LGHNA and CDR2 YSLEER. The CDR3 totals 18 residues. The V gene end was trimmed by 0 bases and the J gene end by 10 bases; junction bases not matched to a gene: 15. The DNA for the CDR3 is TGCGCCAGCAGCCAAGAAGCACGGGACAGGGGGCCTCTGATGGGAGCTTTCTTT. Protein: CASSQEARDRGPLMGAFF.

The count of this clone is one. Here the CDR3 reads CASSLTGGGGTEAFF. CDR3 coding DNA: TGTGCCAGCAGCCTTACAGGGGGCGGAGGCACTGAAGCTTTCTTT. The chain has TRBV11-2 and TRBJ1-1; TRBD1 matches 9 bases. V shed 5 bases, J shed 4 bases, and the junction held 8 bases outside the gene matches. Germline lookup yields CDR1 SGHAT and CDR2 FQNNGV. This CDR3 contains 15 residues.

The chain recombines TRBV10-2 with TRBJ2-7; tentative D call: TRBD2 (7 bases). Trimming took 6 bases from V and 3 from J, leaving 18 bases between them. This CDR3 contains 15 residues. Germline assignment: CDR1 WSHSY and CDR2 SAAADI. CDR3 nucleotide sequence: TGCGCCAGCAGGGGGGGGCTGGACAAACGCTACGAGCAGTACTTC. This translates into CASRGGLDKRYEQYF.

The chain links TRBV6-4 to TRBJ1-2; 9 bases fit TRBD1. The CDR3 consists of 16 residues. The junction had 8 bases not matched to a gene; V was cut back by 6 bases and J by 0 bases. Germline V gene sequence: CDR1 MRHNA, CDR2 SNTAGT. CDR3 sequence (DNA): TGTGCCAGCAGCCCCGGGACAGGGATAGCTAACTATGGCTACACCTTC. It yields the protein CASSPGTGIANYGYTF.

The V call is TRBV27, the J call TRBJ2-1; 8 bases line up with TRBD1. Germline V gene data show CDR1 as MNHEY and CDR2 as SMNVEV (reference sequence). The CDR3 has 16 amino acids. V gave up 7 bases and J gave up 9 bases; unmatched junction bases: 17. The CDR3 DNA reads TGTGCCAGCACCCACAGGGGGGAAGGTGGTTTCAGTGAGCAGTTCTTC. Translated, it gives CASTHRGEGGFSEQFF.

The J gene is TRBJ1-1, the V gene TRBV7-9; 10 nucleotides line up with TRBD1. Trimming at V came to 5 bases and at J to 5 bases, leaving 14 bases not matched to a gene. Germline lookup yields CDR1 SEHNR and CDR2 FQNEAQ (reference sequence). This CDR3 region has 17 residues. DNA for the CDR3: TGTGCCAGCAGCCCGAGGGACAGGGGAATGGGTAGGACTGAAGCTTTCTTT. This gives the protein CASSPRDRGMGRTEAFF. Full variable domain (rest looked up from reference TRBV7-9 and TRBJ1-1): DTGVSQNPRHKITKRGQNVTFRCDPISEHNRLYWYRQTLGQGPEFLTYFQNEAQLEKSRLLSDRFSAERPKGSFSTLEIQRTEQGDSAMYLCASSPRDRGMGRTEAFFGQGTRLTVV.

The CDR3, as DNA: TGTGCCAGCAGCTTACGACAGAAAGAGACCCAGTACTTC. It is translated as CASSLRQKETQYF. The chain carries TRBV7-9 and TRBJ2-5, with D maybe TRBD1 (5 bases). V shed 2 bases and J shed 3 bases, with 7 bases lying between them. The germline V gene has CDR1 SEHNR and CDR2 FQNEAQ (reference sequence). This CDR3 region has 13 residues. The full variable domain, in which reference TRBV7-9 and TRBJ2-5 provide the parts outside the CDR3, is DTGVSQNPRHKITKRGQNVTFRCDPISEHNRLYWYRQTLGQGPEFLTYFQNEAQLEKSRLLSDRFSAERPKGSFSTLEIQRTEQGDSAMYLCASSLRQKETQYFGPGTRLLVL.

This rearrangement joins TRBV12-5 to TRBJ1-2, with 7 bases matching TRBD1. Germline V lookup: CDR1 LGHNT, CDR2 FRNRAP. Germline trimming cut 4 bases from V and 3 bases from J; bases unmatched to any gene: 5. The CDR3 spans 14 residues. The CDR3 nucleotides read TGTGCTAGTGGTTCGTGGACAGGCTACTATGGCTACACCTTC. Residues: CASGSWTGYYGYTF.

A remark on this clone: In the same sample, other DNA sequences code for this CDR3. The chain uses TRBV6-1 and TRBJ1-5, with 8 bases identical to TRBD1. The CDR3 has 14 residues. Germline V gene lookup returns CDR1 MNHNS and CDR2 SASEGT. The V segment lost 7 bases and the J segment 4 bases; nucleotides outside the gene matches: 6. The CDR3 bases are TGTGCCAGCACCCCCGGGACAGGTAATCAGCCCCAGCATTTT. Translated, it gives CASTPGTGNQPQHF.

The chain is built from TRBV5-1 and TRBJ1-6; TRBD1 matches 9 bases. The CDR3 contains 17 residues. The V gene's germline CDR1 is SGHRS and CDR2 YFSETQ. The trim removed 2 bases at V and 10 bases at J, leaving 13 bases unmatched. CDR3 DNA: TGCGCCAGCAGCTTAAAACAGACAGGGGGGGTAAGATCACCCCTCCACTTT. This gives the protein CASSLKQTGGVRSPLHF.

This clone was seen once. V and J are TRBV28 and TRBJ1-5; 10 bases fit TRBD1. The CDR3 spans 20 residues. In germline, CDR1 is MDHEN, CDR2 SYDVKM. The junction had 23 bases not matched to a gene; V was cut back by 8 bases and J by 4 bases. As DNA, the CDR3 is TGTGCCAGCTGCTGGGGCCGGGACAGGGGCCGTATTACCCGTAATCAGCCCCAGCATTTT. It is translated as CASCWGRDRGRITRNQPQHF.

This chain connects TRBV6-5 to TRBJ1-2; 9 nucleotides line up with TRBD1. V lost 0 bases, J lost 0 bases, and 2 bases stayed unmatched. Germline V gene data show CDR1 as MNHEY and CDR2 as SVGAGI. The CDR3 totals 16 residues. Here the CDR3 reads CASSYSGDRANYGYTF. The CDR3 DNA sequence: TGTGCCAGCAGTTACTCCGGGGACAGGGCTAACTATGGCTACACCTTC.